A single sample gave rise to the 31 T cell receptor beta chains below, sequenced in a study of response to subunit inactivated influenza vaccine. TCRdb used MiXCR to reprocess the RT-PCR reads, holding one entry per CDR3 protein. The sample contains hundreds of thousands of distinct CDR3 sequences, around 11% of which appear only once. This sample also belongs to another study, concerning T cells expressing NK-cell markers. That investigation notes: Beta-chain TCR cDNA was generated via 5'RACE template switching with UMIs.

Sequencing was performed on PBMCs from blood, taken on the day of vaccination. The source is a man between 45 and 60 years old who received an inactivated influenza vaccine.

Here the CDR3 DNA reads TGTGCCAGCAGCTTGGCGGCTAGCAGGAACACCGGGGAGCTGTTTTTT. Encoded protein: CASSLAASRNTGELFF. This chain uses TRBV5-4 with TRBJ2-2; D might be TRBD2 (5 bases). Trimming stripped 0 bases from V and 1 base from J, with 10 bases between. Looked up from germline, CDR1 is SGHNT and CDR2 is YYREEE (reference sequence). The CDR3 totals 16 residues.

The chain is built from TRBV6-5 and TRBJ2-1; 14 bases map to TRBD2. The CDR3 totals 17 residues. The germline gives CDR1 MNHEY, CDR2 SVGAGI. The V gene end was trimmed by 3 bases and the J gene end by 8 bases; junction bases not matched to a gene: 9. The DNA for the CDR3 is TGTGCCAGCAGTTATGGATCGGGACTAGCGGGAGCATATGAGCAGTTCTTC. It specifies CASSYGSGLAGAYEQFF.

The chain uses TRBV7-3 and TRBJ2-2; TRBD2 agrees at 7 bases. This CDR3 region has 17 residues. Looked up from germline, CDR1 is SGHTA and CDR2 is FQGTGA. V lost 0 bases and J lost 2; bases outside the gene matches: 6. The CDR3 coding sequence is TGTGCCAGCAGCTTAACCCCCTGGGGGGGAAACACCGGGGAGCTGTTTTTT. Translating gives CASSLTPWGGNTGELFF.

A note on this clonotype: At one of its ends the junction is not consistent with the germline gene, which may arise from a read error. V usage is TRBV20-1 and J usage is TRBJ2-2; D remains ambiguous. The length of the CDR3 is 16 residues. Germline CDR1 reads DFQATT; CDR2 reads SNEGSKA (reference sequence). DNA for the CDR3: TGCTGTGCTAGAGATAGTAGGAAGGGGAACACCGGGGAGCTGTTTTTT. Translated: CCARDSRKGNTGELFF.

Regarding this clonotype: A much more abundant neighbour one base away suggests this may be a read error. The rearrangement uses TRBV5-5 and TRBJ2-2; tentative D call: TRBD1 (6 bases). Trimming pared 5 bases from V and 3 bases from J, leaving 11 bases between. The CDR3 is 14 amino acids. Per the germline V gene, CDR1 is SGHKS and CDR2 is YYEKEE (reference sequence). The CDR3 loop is CASSYRVDTGELFF. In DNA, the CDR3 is TGTGCCAGCAGTTACAGGGTTGACACCGGGGAGCTGTTTTTT.

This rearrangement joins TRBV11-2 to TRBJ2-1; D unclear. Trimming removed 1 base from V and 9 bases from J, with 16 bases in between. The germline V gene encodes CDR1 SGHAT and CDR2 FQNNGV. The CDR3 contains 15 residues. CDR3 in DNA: TGTGCCAGCAGCTTAGTTCGGCAGGTCGGTGTTGAGCAGTTCTTC. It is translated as CASSLVRQVGVEQFF.

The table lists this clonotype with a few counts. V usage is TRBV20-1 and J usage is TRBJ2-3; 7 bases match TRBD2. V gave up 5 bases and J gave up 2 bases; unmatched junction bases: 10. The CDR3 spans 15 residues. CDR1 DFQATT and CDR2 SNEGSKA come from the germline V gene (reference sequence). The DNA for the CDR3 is TGCAGTGCTTTAGGGGCTAGCGGATACACAGATACGCAGTATTTT. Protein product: CSALGASGYTDTQYF.

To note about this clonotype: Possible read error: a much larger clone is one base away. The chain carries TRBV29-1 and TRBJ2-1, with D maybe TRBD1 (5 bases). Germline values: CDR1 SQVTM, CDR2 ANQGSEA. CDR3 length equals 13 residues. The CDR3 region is CSVGGSYYHEQFF. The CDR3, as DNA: TGCAGCGTTGGGGGCAGTTACTACCATGAGCAGTTCTTC.

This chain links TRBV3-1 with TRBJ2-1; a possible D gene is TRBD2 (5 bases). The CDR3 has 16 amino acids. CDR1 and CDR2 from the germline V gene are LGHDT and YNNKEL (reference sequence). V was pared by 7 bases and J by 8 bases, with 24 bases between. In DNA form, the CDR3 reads TGTGCCAGCACCCGGGGAACACCAGACCATGGCGATGAGCAGTTCTTC. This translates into CASTRGTPDHGDEQFF.

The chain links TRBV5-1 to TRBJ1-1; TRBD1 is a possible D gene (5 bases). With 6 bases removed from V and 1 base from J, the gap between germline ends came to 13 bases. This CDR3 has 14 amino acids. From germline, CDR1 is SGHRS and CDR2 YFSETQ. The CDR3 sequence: CASNPLGGNTEAFF. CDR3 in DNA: TGCGCCAGCAACCCCCTGGGGGGGAACACTGAAGCTTTCTTT.

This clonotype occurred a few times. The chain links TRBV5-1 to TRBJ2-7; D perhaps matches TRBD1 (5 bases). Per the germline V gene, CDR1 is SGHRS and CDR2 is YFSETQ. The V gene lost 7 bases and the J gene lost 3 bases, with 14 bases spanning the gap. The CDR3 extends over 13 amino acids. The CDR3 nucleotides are TGCGCCAGCTCGAACGTAGGACACTACGAGCAGTACTTC. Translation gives CASSNVGHYEQYF.

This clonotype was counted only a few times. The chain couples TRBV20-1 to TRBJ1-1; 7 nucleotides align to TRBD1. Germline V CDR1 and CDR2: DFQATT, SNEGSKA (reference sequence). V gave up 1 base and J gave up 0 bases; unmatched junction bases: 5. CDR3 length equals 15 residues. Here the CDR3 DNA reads TGCAGTGCTAGAGCTAAGGACAGGTTGAACACTGAAGCTTTCTTT. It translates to CSARAKDRLNTEAFF.

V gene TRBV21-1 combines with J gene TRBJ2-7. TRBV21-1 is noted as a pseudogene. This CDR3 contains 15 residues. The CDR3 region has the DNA TGTGCCAGCAGCAAATTCGACTCGACCTCCTACGAGCAGTACTTC. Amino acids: CASSKFDSTSYEQYF.

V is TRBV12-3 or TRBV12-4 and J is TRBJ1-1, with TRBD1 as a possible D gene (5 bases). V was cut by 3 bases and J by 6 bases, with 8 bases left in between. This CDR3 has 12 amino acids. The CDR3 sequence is CASSFEQAEAFF. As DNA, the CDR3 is TGTGCCAGCAGTTTTGAACAGGCTGAAGCTTTCTTT.

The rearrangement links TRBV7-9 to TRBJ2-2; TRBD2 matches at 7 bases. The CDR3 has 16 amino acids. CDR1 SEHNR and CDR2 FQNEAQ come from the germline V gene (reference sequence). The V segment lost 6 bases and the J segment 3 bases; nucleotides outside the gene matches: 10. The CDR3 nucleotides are TGTGCCAGCAGAGAACCCGGAGCGGGGTACACCGGGGAGCTGTTTTTT. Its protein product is CASREPGAGYTGELFF.

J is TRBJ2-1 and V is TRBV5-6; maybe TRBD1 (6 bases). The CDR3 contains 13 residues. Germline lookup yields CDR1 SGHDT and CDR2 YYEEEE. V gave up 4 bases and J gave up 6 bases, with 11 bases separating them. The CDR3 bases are TGTGCCAGCAGCACGCAGGGGACCAATGAGCAGTTCTTC. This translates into CASSTQGTNEQFF.

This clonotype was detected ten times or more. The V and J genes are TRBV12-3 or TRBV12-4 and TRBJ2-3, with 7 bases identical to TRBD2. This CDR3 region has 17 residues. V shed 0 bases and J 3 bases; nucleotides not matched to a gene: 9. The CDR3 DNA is TGTGCCAGCAGTTTAGCTACTTGGCTAGCGGATACAGATACGCAGTATTTT. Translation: CASSLATWLADTDTQYF.

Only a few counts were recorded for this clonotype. CDR3 region: CASSLAGTVSNEKLFF. CDR3 nucleotides: TGTGCCAGCAGCTTAGCCGGGACAGTATCTAATGAAAAACTGTTTTTT. This rearrangement joins TRBV11-2 to TRBJ1-4, with 7 bases aligning to TRBD1. Germline V gene sequence: CDR1 SGHAT, CDR2 FQNNGV. The CDR3 is 16 residues long. V trimming: 1 base; J trimming: 3 bases; junction bases outside the gene matches: 5.

The CDR3 DNA follows: TGTGCCACCAGCAGAGATACGGACTCATCGGGGACCCAGTACTTC. This gives the protein CATSRDTDSSGTQYF. This sequence joins TRBV15 and TRBJ2-5; D is possibly TRBD2 (5 bases). This CDR3 region has 15 residues. Trimming shortened V by 0 bases and J by 7 bases, and 15 bases separated the two germline ends. The germline gives CDR1 LNHNV, CDR2 YYDKDF (reference sequence). Full variable domain (outside the CDR3, taken from reference TRBV15 and TRBJ2-5): DAMVIQNPRYQVTQFGKPVTLSCSQTLNHNVMYWYQQKSSQAPKLLFHYYDKDFNNEADTPDNFQSRRPNTSFCFLDIRSPGLGDTAMYLCATSRDTDSSGTQYFGPGTRLLVL.

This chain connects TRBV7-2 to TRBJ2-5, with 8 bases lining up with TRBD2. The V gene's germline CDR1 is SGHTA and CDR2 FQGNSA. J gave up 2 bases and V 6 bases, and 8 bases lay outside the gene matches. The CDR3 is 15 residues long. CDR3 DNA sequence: TGTGCCAGCAGTCTACCAACTAGCGGACAAGAGACCCAGTACTTC. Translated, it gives CASSLPTSGQETQYF.

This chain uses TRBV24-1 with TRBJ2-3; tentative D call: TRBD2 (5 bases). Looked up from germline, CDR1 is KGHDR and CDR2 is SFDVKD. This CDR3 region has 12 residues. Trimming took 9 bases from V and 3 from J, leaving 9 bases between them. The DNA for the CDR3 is TGTGCCACCTCTGACTATACAGATACGCAGTATTTT. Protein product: CATSDYTDTQYF.

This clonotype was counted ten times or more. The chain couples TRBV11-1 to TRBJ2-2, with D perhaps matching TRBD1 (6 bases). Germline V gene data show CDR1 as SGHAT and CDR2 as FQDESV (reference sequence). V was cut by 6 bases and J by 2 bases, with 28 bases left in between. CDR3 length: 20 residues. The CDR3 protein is CASRPRPGHRNRRNTGELFF. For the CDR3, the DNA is TGTGCCAGCAGGCCGCGTCCGGGACATCGCAACCGGCGTAACACCGGGGAGCTGTTTTTT.

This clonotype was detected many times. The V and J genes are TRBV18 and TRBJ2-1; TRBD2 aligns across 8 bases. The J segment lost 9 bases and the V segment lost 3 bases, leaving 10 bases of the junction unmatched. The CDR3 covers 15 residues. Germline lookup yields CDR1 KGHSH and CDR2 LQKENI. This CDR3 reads CASSPPGLGDFEQFF. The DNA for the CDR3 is TGTGCCAGCTCACCGCCGGGACTAGGGGACTTTGAGCAGTTCTTC.

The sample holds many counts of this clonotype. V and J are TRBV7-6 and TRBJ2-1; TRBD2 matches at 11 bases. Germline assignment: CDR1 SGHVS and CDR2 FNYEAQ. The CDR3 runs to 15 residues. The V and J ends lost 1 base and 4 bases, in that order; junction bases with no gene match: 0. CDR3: CASSLVAGGYNEQFF. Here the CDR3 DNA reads TGTGCCAGCAGCTTAGTAGCGGGGGGGTACAATGAGCAGTTCTTC.

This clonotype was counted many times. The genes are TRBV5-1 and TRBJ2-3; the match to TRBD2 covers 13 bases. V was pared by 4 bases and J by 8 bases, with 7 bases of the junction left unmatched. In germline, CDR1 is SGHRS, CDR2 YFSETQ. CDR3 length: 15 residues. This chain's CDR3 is CASSAGTSGAVTQYF. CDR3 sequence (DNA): TGCGCCAGCAGCGCAGGGACTAGCGGGGCGGTTACGCAGTATTTT.

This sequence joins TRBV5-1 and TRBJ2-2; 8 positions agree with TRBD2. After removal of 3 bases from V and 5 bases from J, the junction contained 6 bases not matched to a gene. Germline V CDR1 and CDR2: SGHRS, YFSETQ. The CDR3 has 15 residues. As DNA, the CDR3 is TGCGCCAGCAGCTCGGGACTAGATAGGACCGGGGAGCTGTTTTTT. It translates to CASSSGLDRTGELFF.

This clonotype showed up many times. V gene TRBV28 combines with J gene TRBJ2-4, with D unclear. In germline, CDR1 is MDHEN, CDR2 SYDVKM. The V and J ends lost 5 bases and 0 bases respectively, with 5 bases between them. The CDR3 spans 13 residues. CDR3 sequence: CASSSVAKNIQYF. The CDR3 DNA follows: TGTGCCAGCAGTAGCGTAGCCAAAAACATTCAGTACTTC.

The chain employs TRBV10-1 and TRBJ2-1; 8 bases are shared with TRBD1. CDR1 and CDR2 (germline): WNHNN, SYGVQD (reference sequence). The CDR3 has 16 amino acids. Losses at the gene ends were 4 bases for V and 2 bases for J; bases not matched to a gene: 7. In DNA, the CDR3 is TGCGCCAGCAGTGCGAACAGGGGGAGCCCCTACAATGAGCAGTTCTTC. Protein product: CASSANRGSPYNEQFF.

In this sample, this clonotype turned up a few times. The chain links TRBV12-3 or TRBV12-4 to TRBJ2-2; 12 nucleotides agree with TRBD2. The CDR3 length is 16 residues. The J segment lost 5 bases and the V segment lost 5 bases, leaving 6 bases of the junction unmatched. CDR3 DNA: TGTGCCAGCAGTGCTAGCGGGGGGGCGCGAACCGGGGAGCTGTTTTTT. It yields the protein CASSASGGARTGELFF.

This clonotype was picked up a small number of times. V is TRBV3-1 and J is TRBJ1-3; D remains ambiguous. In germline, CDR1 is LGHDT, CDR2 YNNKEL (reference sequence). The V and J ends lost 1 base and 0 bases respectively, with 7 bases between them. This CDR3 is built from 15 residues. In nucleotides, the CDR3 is TGTGCCAGCAGCCAAGTACGGGGCTCTGGAAACACCATATATTTT. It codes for CASSQVRGSGNTIYF.

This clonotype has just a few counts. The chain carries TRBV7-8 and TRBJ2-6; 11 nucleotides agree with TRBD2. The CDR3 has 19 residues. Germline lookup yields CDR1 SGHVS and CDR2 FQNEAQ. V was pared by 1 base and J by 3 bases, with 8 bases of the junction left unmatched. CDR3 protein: CASSLEGLAGGFGANVLTF. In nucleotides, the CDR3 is TGTGCCAGCAGCTTAGAAGGGCTAGCGGGAGGTTTTGGGGCCAACGTCCTGACTTTC.